Below, 4 T cell receptor beta chains from the same sample are listed, as sequenced in a study of T cell changes during pregnancy in multiple sclerosis. Sequencing was performed with immunoSEQ multiplex PCR; in TCRdb, only in-frame clones are kept and a portion is missing. The sample has about 60,000 clones; about 90% are singletons. The sequenced sample was CD4+ T cells from peripheral blood mononuclear cells, obtained in the first trimester of pregnancy. These receptors all come from a female donor with multiple sclerosis, enrolled in a pregnancy study.

V usage is TRBV5-4 and J usage is TRBJ2-3, with 7 bases lining up with TRBD1. This CDR3 is 14 amino acids long. V lost 2 bases to trimming and J lost 3 bases; unmatched junction nucleotides: 3. Germline CDR1 is SGHNT and CDR2 is YYREEE (reference sequence). CDR3 nucleotides: TGTGCCAGCAGCTTAGGGGGCCGGACAGATACGCAGTATTTT. Translating it yields CASSLGGRTDTQYF.

This chain uses TRBV6-5 with TRBJ1-2; 8 bases agree with TRBD1. The CDR3 has 14 amino acids. Germline V gene lookup returns CDR1 MNHEY and CDR2 SVGAGI. V shed 6 bases and J 3 bases; nucleotides not matched to a gene: 6. CDR3 region: CASRATGVYYGYTF. CDR3 coding DNA: TGTGCCAGCAGAGCGACAGGGGTTTACTATGGCTACACCTTC.

In this sample, this clone turned up a few times. The chain employs TRBV6-5 and TRBJ1-6, with 8 nucleotides matching TRBD1. The CDR3 is 14 residues long. Germline V gene data show CDR1 as MNHEY and CDR2 as SVGAGI. The J segment lost 6 bases and the V segment lost 7 bases, leaving 5 bases of the junction unmatched. This CDR3 reads CASTRDRPNSPLHF. CDR3 DNA sequence: TGTGCCAGCACCCGGGACAGGCCTAATTCACCCCTCCACTTT.

This clone has a handful of counts. Different DNA sequences within this sample yield the same CDR3. This chain uses TRBV29-1 with TRBJ1-1; possible D gene TRBD1, 5 bases. V lost 6 bases and J lost 0, with 11 bases in between. Germline V gene lookup returns CDR1 SQVTM and CDR2 ANQGSEA. This CDR3 has 13 residues. CDR3 coding DNA: TGCAGCGTAAGGGGCCGCATGAACACTGAAGCTTTCTTT. Its translation is CSVRGRMNTEAFF.